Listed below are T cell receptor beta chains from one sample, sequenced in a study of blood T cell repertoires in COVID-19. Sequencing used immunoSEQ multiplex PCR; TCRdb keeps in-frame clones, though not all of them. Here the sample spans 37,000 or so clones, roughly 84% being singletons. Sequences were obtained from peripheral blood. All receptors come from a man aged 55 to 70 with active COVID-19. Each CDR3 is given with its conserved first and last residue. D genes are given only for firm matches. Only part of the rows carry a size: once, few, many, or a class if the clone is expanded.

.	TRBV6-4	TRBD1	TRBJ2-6	TGTGCCAGCAGTCCCCGGACAGGGGGTACTGGGGCCAACGTCCTGACTTTC	CASSPRTGGTGANVLTF
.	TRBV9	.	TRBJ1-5	TGTGCCAGCAGCCGTGGAGGGGGCAATCAGCCCCAGCATTTT	CASSRGGGNQPQHF
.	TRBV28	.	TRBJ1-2	TGTGCCAGCAGCCCCTGTGGGGGGGCCCCTGCCTCGAACTATGGCTACACCTTC	CASSPCGGAPASNYGYTF
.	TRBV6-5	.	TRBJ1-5	TGTGCCAGCAGTTACGGGGCAGGGGATCAGCCCCAGCATTTT	CASSYGAGDQPQHF
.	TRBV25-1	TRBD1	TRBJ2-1	TGTGCCAGCAGTGAATATATCCTGACAGGGTCCAACAATGAGCAGTTCTTC	CASSEYILTGSNNEQFF
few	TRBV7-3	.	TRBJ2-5	TGTGCCAGCAGCTTAAGGGGTAGGGAGTGGGAGACCCAGTACTTC	CASSLRGREWETQYF
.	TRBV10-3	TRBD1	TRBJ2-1	TGTGCCATGGGTGGACAGGGATCCTACAATGAGCAGTTCTTC	CAMGGQGSYNEQFF
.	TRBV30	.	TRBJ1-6	TGTGCCTGGACACCGACGACAGGCCATCCCCTCCACTTT	CAWTPTTGHPLHF
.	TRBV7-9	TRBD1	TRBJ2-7	TGTGCCAGCAGTGTACAGGGGCAGGGCTACGAGCAGTACTTC	CASSVQGQGYEQYF
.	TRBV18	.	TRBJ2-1	TGTGCCAGCTCACCAAAGTCTCCGGGGTACAATGAGCAGTTCTTC	CASSPKSPGYNEQFF
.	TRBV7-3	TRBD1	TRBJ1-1	TGTGCCAGCAGCGAAGACGGACAGGGGATGTCTGAAGCTTTCTTT	CASSEDGQGMSEAFF
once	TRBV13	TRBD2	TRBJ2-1	TGTGCCAGCAGCTTAGTGTCGGGAGGTACCTTTTACAATGAGCAGTTCTTC	CASSLVSGGTFYNEQFF
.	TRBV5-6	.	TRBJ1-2	TGTGCCAGCAGGGACGGGAATAACTATGGCTACACCTTC	CASRDGNNYGYTF
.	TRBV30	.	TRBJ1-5	TGTGCCTGTACTCCAGGGAAAACGGTGATGGGCAATCAGCCCCAGCATTTT	CACTPGKTVMGNQPQHF
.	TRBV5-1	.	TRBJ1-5	TGCGCCAGCAGCTTGGGGACAGCTAATAGCAATCAGCCCCAGCATTTT	CASSLGTANSNQPQHF
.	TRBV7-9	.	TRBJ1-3	TGTGCCAGCAGTCAAATCGGGTTCTCTGGAAACACCATATATTTT	CASSQIGFSGNTIYF
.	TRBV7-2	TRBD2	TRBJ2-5	TGTGCCAGCAGCGACCGGGCTAGCGGGAGGGCGCAAGAGACCCAGTACTTC	CASSDRASGRAQETQYF
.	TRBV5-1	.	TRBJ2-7	TGCGCCAGCAGCTTGGGGAATAGCGGTGGAAGCGAGCAGTACTTC	CASSLGNSGGSEQYF
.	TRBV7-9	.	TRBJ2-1	TGTGCCAGCAGCCAGACTAGGAACCGAGAGTTCTTC	CASSQTRNREFF
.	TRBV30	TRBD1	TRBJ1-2	TGTGCCTGGAGTTATGGGACAGGAAACTATGGCTACACCTTC	CAWSYGTGNYGYTF
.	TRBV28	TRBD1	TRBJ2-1	TGTGCCAGCAGTTTAGGGACAGAACTACCCAATGAGCAGTTCTTC	CASSLGTELPNEQFF
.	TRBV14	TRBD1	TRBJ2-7	TGTGCCAGCAGCCAAGGGACAGGGGGCCAGTACGAGCAGTACTTC	CASSQGTGGQYEQYF
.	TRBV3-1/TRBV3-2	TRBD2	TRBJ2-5	TGTGCCAGCAGCCAAGATCGACTAGCGGGAGGATCAGAGACCCAGTACTTC	CASSQDRLAGGSETQYF
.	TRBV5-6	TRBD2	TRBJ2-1	TGTGCCAGCAGCTTGGGACTAGCGGCTTTATCCTACAATGAGCAGTTCTTC	CASSLGLAALSYNEQFF
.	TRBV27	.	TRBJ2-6	TGTGCCAGCAGCCGCTTCCAACTATTGGGGGGCTCTGGGGCCAACGTCCTGACTTTC	CASSRFQLLGGSGANVLTF
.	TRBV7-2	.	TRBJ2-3	TGTGCCAGCCGGCAGGGGGGAGGTGGTACGCAGTATTTT	CASRQGGGGTQYF
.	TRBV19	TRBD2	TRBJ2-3	TGTGCCAGTAGGAAGACTAGCGGTACATCTGGTGGCACAGATACGCAGTATTTT	CASRKTSGTSGGTDTQYF
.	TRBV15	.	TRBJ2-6	TGTGTCACCAGCGGAGGGGCGTTGGGCTCTGGGGCCAACGTCCTGACTTTC	CVTSGGALGSGANVLTF
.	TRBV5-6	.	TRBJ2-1	TGTGCCAGCAGCTTCTCTAGCGTTGAGCAGTTCTTC	CASSFSSVEQFF
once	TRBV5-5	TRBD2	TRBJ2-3	TGTGCCAGCATCACGACTAGCAATGCAGATACGCAGTATTTT	CASITTSNADTQYF
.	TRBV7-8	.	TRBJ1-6	TGTGCCAGCAGCCCGCCGGATTCACCCCTCCACTTT	CASSPPDSPLHF
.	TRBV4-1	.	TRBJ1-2	TGCGCCAGCAGCCAAGTTCCGGGACTTATTAACTATGGCTACACCTTC	CASSQVPGLINYGYTF
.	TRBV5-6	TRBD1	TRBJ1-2	TGTGCCAGCAGATCTAACAGGGGGAATAGGTATGGCTACACCTTC	CASRSNRGNRYGYTF
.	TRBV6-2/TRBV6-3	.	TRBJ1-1	TGTGCCAGCAGCTCCATACAGGGGAACACTGAAGCTTTCTTT	CASSSIQGNTEAFF
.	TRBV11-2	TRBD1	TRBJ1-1	TGTGCCAGCAGCTTTGACAGGGGTGAAGCTTTCTTT	CASSFDRGEAFF
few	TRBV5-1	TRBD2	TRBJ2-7	TGCGCCAGCAGCTTGCCGTGGACTAGCGGGAATGAGCAGTACTTC	CASSLPWTSGNEQYF
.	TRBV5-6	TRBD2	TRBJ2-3	TGTGCCAGCAGCTTGCGGACTAGCGGGAGGGTCACAGATACGCAGTATTTT	CASSLRTSGRVTDTQYF
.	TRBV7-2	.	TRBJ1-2	TGTGCCAGCAGCTCAATCCGACAGAAGCCCCTCTATGGCTACACCTTC	CASSSIRQKPLYGYTF
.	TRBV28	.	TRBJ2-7	TGTGCCAGCAGTTTCCAGGGGACCTACGAGCAGTACTTC	CASSFQGTYEQYF
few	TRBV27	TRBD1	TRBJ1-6	TGTGCCAGCAGTACCGACAGGGCCTATAATTCACCCCTCCACTTT	CASSTDRAYNSPLHF
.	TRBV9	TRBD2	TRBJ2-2	TGTGCCAGCAGCGACCGACTAGCGATCGTAGGTACCGGGGAGCTGTTTTTT	CASSDRLAIVGTGELFF
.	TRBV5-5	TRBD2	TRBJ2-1	TGTGCCAGCAGCTTGGAACTAGCGGGCTACAATGAGCAGTTCTTC	CASSLELAGYNEQFF
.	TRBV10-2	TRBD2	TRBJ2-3	TGCGCCAGCAGACTAGCGGGACACACAGATACGCAGTATTTT	CASRLAGHTDTQYF
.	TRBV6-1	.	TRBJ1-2	TGTGCCAGCAGTGAGGGAGAGACTAACTATGGCTACACCTTC	CASSEGETNYGYTF
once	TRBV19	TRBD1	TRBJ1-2	TGTGCCAGTACCCGGACAGGTAGCGGCTACACCTTC	CASTRTGSGYTF
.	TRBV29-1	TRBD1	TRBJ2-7	TGCAGCGTCCGACCGGGACAGGGACTATACGAGCAGTACTTC	CSVRPGQGLYEQYF